This entry lists 15 T cell receptor beta chains sequenced from one sample in a study of T cell repertoires in cytomegalovirus infection. One entry per CDR3 protein, called by TCRdb with MiXCR from the reads. The sample yields 230,000 or so distinct CDR3 sequences, 38% seen once. For these receptors, no antigen is known. The specimen comprised CD8+ T cells from cultured PBMCs, sampled from culture after CMV antigen stimulation. The source of these receptors is a human donor in good health (CMV status not recorded). Some clones in this sample may be carry-over from other donors' samples.

This clonotype was counted only a few times. An end of the junction does not agree with germline; a read error may underlie this. This chain links TRBV27 with TRBJ2-2, with 12 bases lining up with TRBD2. The CDR3 has 16 amino acids. Germline V gene lookup returns CDR1 MNHEY and CDR2 SMNVEV (reference sequence). In DNA, the CDR3 is TGTGCCAGCAGTCCCCGGACTAGCGGGAACGCCGGGGAGCTGTTTTTT. This gives the protein CASSPRTSGNAGELFF.

This clonotype was observed a handful of times. The V and J genes are TRBV28 and TRBJ2-5; no reliable D call. V was shortened by 6 bases and J by 3 bases, with 11 bases between the two germline ends. Per germline, CDR1 MDHEN and CDR2 SYDVKM. The CDR3 covers 13 residues. For the CDR3, the DNA is TGTGCCAGCAGCAGTTTCGAGAAAGAGACCCAGTACTTC. Amino acid sequence: CASSSFEKETQYF.

CDR3 sequence reads: CASSPHLAGLNEQFF. The CDR3 DNA sequence: TGTGCCAGCAGCCCCCATCTAGCGGGGCTGAATGAGCAGTTCTTC. V usage is TRBV7-9 and J usage is TRBJ2-1; 9 nucleotides agree with TRBD2. With V trimmed by 5 bases and J by 7 bases, 9 bases remained unmatched. Germline V gene data show CDR1 as SEHNR and CDR2 as FQNEAQ (reference sequence). This CDR3 has 15 residues.

Ten or more counts support this clonotype. This chain connects TRBV7-3 to TRBJ2-2; perhaps TRBD2 as D (5 bases). The V end lost 5 bases, the J end lost 2 bases, and 12 bases lay between the germline ends. Germline lookup yields CDR1 SGHTA and CDR2 FQGTGA. CDR3 size: 15 residues. The CDR3 region has the DNA TGTGCCAGCAGCCCTACGGGATCCAACACCGGGGAGCTGTTTTTT. This encodes CASSPTGSNTGELFF.

This sequence joins TRBV19 and TRBJ2-2, with a possible D match to TRBD2 (6 bases). This CDR3 comprises 14 residues. CDR1 and CDR2 from the germline V gene are LNHDA and SQIVND (reference sequence). The V gene lost 8 bases and the J gene lost 1 base, with 11 bases spanning the gap. CDR3 residues: CASQPGLNTGELFF. The CDR3 nucleotides are TGTGCCAGTCAACCGGGACTGAACACCGGGGAGCTGTTTTTT. The whole variable domain, remainder taken from reference TRBV19 and TRBJ2-2, is DGGITQSPKYLFRKEGQNVTLSCEQNLNHDAMYWYRQDPGQGLRLIYYSQIVNDFQKGDIAEGYSVSREKKESFPLTVTSAQKNPTAFYLCASQPGLNTGELFFGEGSRLTVL.

This clonotype was counted only a few times. The gene calls are TRBV15 and TRBJ2-1; 8 bases agree with TRBD2. The CDR3 covers 16 residues. CDR1 and CDR2 (germline): LNHNV, YYDKDF (reference sequence). Unmatched junction bases numbered 10, after V lost 5 bases and J lost 4 bases. The CDR3, as DNA: TGTGCCACCAGCTCCCCCCGCGGGGGGACGTACAATGAGCAGTTCTTC. This encodes CATSSPRGGTYNEQFF.

On this clonotype itself: A much larger clone differs from this one at a single base, so this may be a read error. The V and J genes are TRBV11-3 and TRBJ2-3; D may be TRBD2 (6 bases). Germline V gives CDR1 SGHNT, CDR2 YENEEA. Trimming left V 5 bases short and J 4 bases short, with 16 bases between. The CDR3 has 15 residues. This CDR3 is CASSPAGGNADTQYF. The CDR3 bases are TGTGCCAGCAGCCCCGCTGGCGGGAACGCAGATACGCAGTATTTT.

V gene TRBV3-1 combines with J gene TRBJ2-7; D uncertain. The V gene's germline CDR1 is LGHDT and CDR2 YNNKEL (reference sequence). The CDR3 has 16 residues. V lost 0 bases to trimming and J lost 2 bases, with 14 bases between them. The CDR3 sequence: CASSQEATRIPYEQYF. CDR3 coding DNA: TGTGCCAGCAGCCAAGAAGCTACTCGGATACCCTACGAGCAGTACTTC.

This clonotype has more than one count but fewer than ten. The chain couples TRBV7-2 to TRBJ1-2, with 8 bases fitting TRBD1. Germline CDR1 SGHTA, CDR2 FQGNSA. The CDR3 runs to 15 residues. V lost 5 bases and J lost 4; bases outside the gene matches: 9. CDR3: CASSLGRGTGYGYTF. DNA of the CDR3: TGTGCCAGCAGCCTAGGTAGAGGGACAGGCTATGGCTACACCTTC.

This clonotype appeared many times. The chain joins TRBV7-8 to TRBJ1-1; tentatively, D is TRBD1 (6 bases). Germline CDR1 SGHVS, CDR2 FQNEAQ. V was pared by 1 base and J by 4 bases, with 10 bases between. The CDR3 is made up of 14 amino acids. The CDR3 is CASSLGGLGTEAFF. DNA for the CDR3: TGTGCCAGCAGCTTAGGGGGGCTAGGCACTGAAGCTTTCTTT.

This chain uses TRBV29-1 with TRBJ2-5; D possibly corresponds to TRBD2 (6 bases). Germline V gives CDR1 SQVTM, CDR2 ANQGSEA. The V gene lost 7 bases and the J gene lost 1 base, with 10 bases spanning the gap. The CDR3 contains 12 residues. CDR3 in amino acids: CSASGLQETQYF. The CDR3 bases are TGCAGCGCTTCGGGACTCCAAGAGACCCAGTACTTC.

The V call is TRBV7-2, the J call TRBJ1-4; D is unclear. The V end was cut by 5 bases, the J end by 0 bases, with 10 bases between. This CDR3 spans 15 amino acids. Germline V gene lookup returns CDR1 SGHTA and CDR2 FQGNSA. The CDR3 loop reads CASSGGIATNEKLFF. The CDR3 DNA is TGTGCCAGCAGCGGAGGGATTGCAACTAATGAAAAACTGTTTTTT.

The V and J genes are TRBV7-6 and TRBJ2-7; the match to TRBD2 covers 7 bases. V lost 1 base and J lost 3; bases outside the gene matches: 6. Germline V gene lookup returns CDR1 SGHVS and CDR2 FNYEAQ. This CDR3 spans 15 amino acids. The CDR3 is CASSLEGGRGYEQYF. As DNA, the CDR3 is TGTGCCAGCAGCTTAGAAGGTGGGAGGGGCTACGAGCAGTACTTC.

The chain has TRBV27 and TRBJ2-2; 11 bases map to TRBD2. The V segment lost 5 bases and the J segment 5 bases; nucleotides outside the gene matches: 13. Germline-derived CDR1 and CDR2 are MNHEY and SMNVEV (reference sequence). The CDR3 has 18 amino acids. The CDR3 region has the DNA TGTGCCAGCAGTCCGTGGGCTAGCGGGAGGAGAGAGACCGGGGAGCTGTTTTTT. Amino acid sequence: CASSPWASGRRETGELFF.

This clonotype was counted many times. The chain links TRBV28 to TRBJ2-3; TRBD1 is a possible D gene (5 bases). CDR1 is MDHEN, CDR2 SYDVKM, per germline. V was cut by 5 bases and J by 0 bases, with 9 bases left in between. The CDR3 spans 14 residues. DNA for the CDR3: TGTGCCAGCAGTCCAGCAGGGAGCACAGATACGCAGTATTTT. Translation: CASSPAGSTDTQYF.